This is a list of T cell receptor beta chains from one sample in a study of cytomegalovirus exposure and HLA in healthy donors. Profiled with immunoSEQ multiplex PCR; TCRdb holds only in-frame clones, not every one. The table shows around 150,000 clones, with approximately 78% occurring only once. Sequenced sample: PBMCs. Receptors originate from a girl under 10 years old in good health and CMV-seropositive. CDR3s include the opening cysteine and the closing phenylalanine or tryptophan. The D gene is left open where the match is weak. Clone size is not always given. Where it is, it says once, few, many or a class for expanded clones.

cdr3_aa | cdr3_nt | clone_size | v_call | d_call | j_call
CASSHASWRASTDTQYF | TGTGCCAGCAGCCACGCCAGCTGGCGGGCTAGCACAGATACGCAGTATTTT | - | TRBV14 | - | TRBJ2-3
CASSLEGAVNWNTEAFF | TGTGCCAGCAGTTTAGAGGGGGCCGTAAACTGGAACACTGAAGCTTTCTTT | once | TRBV28 | TRBD1 | TRBJ1-1
CASSPGTRIHEQYF | TGCGCCAGCAGTCCCGGGACTAGGATCCACGAGCAGTACTTC | - | TRBV5-1 | TRBD2 | TRBJ2-7
CASSKQGADTQYF | TGTGCCAGCTCAAAGCAGGGGGCGGATACGCAGTATTTT | - | TRBV2 | TRBD1 | TRBJ2-3
CASRDYRSNQPQHF | TGTGCCAGCAGGGATTACAGAAGCAATCAGCCCCAGCATTTT | - | TRBV2 | - | TRBJ1-5
CASSLLPGQTTDTQYF | TGTGCCAGCAGTTTACTCCCAGGACAGACCACAGATACGCAGTATTTT | once | TRBV27 | - | TRBJ2-3
CASSAPREGRMDEQFF | TGTGCCAGCAGCGCGCCGCGGGAGGGCCGAATGGATGAGCAGTTCTTC | - | TRBV9 | TRBD2 | TRBJ2-1
CASSFPGQGRTDTQYF | TGTGCCAGCAGCTTCCCCGGACAGGGGAGAACAGATACGCAGTATTTT | - | TRBV7-3 | TRBD1 | TRBJ2-3
CAWMAPRGEQYF | TGTGCCTGGATGGCCCCCCGGGGCGAGCAGTACTTC | - | TRBV30 | - | TRBJ2-7
CASSSLSDRGGAFF | TGTGCCAGCAGCTCCCTGTCCGACAGGGGGGGAGCTTTCTTT | - | TRBV5-4 | TRBD1 | TRBJ1-1
CAWSAGGMNTEAFF | TGTGCCTGGAGCGCAGGAGGAATGAACACTGAAGCTTTCTTT | - | TRBV30 | - | TRBJ1-1
CASSLSGSFGYTF | TGTGCCAGCAGCTTATCGGGGTCTTTTGGCTACACCTTC | - | TRBV7-9 | - | TRBJ1-2
CARSFKGLAGGPTGELFF | TGTGCCAGAAGCTTCAAGGGACTAGCGGGAGGACCCACCGGGGAGCTGTTTTTT | - | TRBV7-5 | - | TRBJ2-2
CARTGTGTSGNTIYF | TGTGCCAGAACCGGGACAGGGACCTCTGGAAACACCATATATTTT | - | TRBV28 | TRBD1 | TRBJ1-3
CASSFRTRRSDTQYF | TGTGCCAGCAGCTTCCGGACTAGGCGCTCAGATACGCAGTATTTT | once | TRBV5-4 | TRBD2 | TRBJ2-3
CAISERDRGMIMDTQYF | TGTGCCATCAGTGAACGGGACAGGGGGATGATTATGGATACGCAGTATTTT | once | TRBV10-3 | TRBD1 | TRBJ2-3
CASSQASSGGADTQYF | TGTGCCAGCAGCCAGGCCTCTAGCGGGGGGGCAGATACGCAGTATTTT | once | TRBV4-2 | TRBD2 | TRBJ2-3